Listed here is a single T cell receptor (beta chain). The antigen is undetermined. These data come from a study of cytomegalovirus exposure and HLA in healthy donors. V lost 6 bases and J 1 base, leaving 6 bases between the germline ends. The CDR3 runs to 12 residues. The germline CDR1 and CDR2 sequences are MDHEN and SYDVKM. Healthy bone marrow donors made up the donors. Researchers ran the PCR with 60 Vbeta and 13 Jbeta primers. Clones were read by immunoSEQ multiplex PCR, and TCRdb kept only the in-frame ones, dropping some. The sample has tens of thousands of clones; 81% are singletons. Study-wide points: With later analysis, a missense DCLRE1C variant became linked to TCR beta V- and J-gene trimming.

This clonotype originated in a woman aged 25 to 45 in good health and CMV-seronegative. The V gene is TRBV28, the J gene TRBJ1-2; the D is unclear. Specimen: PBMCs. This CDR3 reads CASSGDNYGYTF. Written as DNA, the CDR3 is TGTGCCAGCAGCGGGGATAACTATGGCTACACCTTC.